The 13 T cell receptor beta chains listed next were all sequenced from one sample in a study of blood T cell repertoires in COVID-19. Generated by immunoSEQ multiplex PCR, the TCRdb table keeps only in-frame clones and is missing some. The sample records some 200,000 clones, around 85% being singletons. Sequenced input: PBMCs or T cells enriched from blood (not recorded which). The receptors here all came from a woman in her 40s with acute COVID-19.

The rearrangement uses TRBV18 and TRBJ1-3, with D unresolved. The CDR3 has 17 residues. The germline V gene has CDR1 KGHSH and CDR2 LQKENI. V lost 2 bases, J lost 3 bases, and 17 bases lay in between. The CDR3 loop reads CASSPSTGAKRGNTIYF. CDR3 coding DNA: TGTGCCAGCTCACCAAGCACCGGCGCTAAGCGTGGAAACACCATATATTTT.

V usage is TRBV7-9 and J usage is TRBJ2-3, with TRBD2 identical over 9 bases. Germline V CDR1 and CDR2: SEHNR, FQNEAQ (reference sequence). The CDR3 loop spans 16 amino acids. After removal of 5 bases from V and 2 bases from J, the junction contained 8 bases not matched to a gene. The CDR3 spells CASSGPGGRATDTQYF. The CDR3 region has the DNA TGTGCCAGCAGCGGGCCTGGCGGGAGGGCCACAGATACGCAGTATTTT.

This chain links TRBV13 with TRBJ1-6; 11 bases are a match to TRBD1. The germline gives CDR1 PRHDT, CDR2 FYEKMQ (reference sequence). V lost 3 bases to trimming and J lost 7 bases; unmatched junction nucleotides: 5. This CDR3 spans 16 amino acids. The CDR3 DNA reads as TGTGCCAGCAGCTTTAGGGACAGGGGGTTGAATTCACCCCTCCACTTT. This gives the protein CASSFRDRGLNSPLHF.

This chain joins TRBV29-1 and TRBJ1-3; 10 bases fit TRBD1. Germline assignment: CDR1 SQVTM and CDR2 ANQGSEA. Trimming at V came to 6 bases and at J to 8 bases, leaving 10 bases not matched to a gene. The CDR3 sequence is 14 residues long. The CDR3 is CSVRQGALLDTIYF. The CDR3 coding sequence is TGCAGCGTAAGACAGGGGGCGCTCCTAGACACCATATATTTT.

The chain's CDR3 is CASSLAERSIPETQYF. The CDR3, as DNA: TGCGCCAGCAGCTTGGCCGAGCGGAGTATCCCAGAGACCCAGTACTTC. The V and J genes are TRBV5-1 and TRBJ2-5; D possibly corresponds to TRBD2 (5 bases). The CDR3 totals 16 residues. Trimming stripped 0 bases from V and 4 bases from J, with 16 bases between. Germline V gives CDR1 SGHRS, CDR2 YFSETQ.

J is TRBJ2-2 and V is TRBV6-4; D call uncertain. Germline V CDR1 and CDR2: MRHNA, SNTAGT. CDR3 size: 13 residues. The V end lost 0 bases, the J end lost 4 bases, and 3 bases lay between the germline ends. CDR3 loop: CASSDSATGELFF. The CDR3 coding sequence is TGTGCCAGCAGTGACTCGGCCACCGGGGAGCTGTTTTTT.

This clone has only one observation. The CDR3 nucleotides read TGTGCCTGGAGCCCCGGGACAGTGAACACTGAAGCTTTCTTT. Its protein product is CAWSPGTVNTEAFF. The rearrangement links TRBV30 to TRBJ1-1; TRBD1 aligns across 7 bases. Per the germline V gene, CDR1 is GTSNPN and CDR2 is SVGIG (reference sequence). Trimming cost V 3 bases and J 0 bases; bases outside gene matches: 4. This CDR3 comprises 14 residues.

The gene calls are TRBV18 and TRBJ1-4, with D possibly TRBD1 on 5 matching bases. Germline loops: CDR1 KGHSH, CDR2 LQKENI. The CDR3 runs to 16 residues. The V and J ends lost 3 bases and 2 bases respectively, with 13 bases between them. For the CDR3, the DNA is TGTGCCAGCTCACCCACAGGCGGAACGACTAATGAAAAACTGTTTTTT. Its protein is CASSPTGGTTNEKLFF. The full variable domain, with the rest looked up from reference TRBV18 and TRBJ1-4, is NAGVMQNPRHLVRRRGQEARLRCSPMKGHSHVYWYRQLPEEGLKFMVYLQKENIIDESGMPKERFSAEFPKEGPSILRIQQVVRGDSAAYFCASSPTGGTTNEKLFFGSGTQLSVL.

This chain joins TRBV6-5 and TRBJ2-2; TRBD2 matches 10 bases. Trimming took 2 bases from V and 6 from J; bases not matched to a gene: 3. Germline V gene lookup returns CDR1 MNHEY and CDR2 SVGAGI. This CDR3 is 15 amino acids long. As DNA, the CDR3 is TGTGCCAGCAGTTACATCCTAGCGGGGGCCGGGGAGCTGTTTTTT. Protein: CASSYILAGAGELFF.

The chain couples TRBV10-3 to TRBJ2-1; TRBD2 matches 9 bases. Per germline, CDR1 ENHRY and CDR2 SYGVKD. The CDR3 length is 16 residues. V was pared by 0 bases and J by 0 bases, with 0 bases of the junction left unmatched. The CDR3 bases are TGTGCCATCAGTGAGTCTAGCGGGAGCTCCTACAATGAGCAGTTCTTC. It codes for CAISESSGSSYNEQFF.

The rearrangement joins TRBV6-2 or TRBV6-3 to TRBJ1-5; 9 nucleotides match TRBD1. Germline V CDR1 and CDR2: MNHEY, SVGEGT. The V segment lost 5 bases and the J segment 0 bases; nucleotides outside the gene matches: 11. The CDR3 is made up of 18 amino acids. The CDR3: CASSRDKQGASSNQPQHF. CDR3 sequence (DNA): TGTGCCAGCAGTAGGGACAAACAGGGGGCGTCTAGCAATCAGCCCCAGCATTTT.

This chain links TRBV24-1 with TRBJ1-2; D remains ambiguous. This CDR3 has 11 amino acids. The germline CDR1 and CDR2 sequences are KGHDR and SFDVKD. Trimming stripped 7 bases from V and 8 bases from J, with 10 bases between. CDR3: CATSSSGGYTF. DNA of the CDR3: TGTGCCACCAGCTCCTCGGGGGGCTACACCTTC.

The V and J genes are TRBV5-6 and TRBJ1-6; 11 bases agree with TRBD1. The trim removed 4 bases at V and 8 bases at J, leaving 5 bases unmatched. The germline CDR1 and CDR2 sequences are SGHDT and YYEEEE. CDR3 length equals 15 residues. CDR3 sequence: CASSALDRGHSPLHF. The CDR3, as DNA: TGTGCCAGCAGCGCACTGGACAGGGGGCATTCACCCCTCCACTTT.